This is a list of T cell receptor beta chains from one sample in a study of T cell changes during pregnancy in multiple sclerosis. Sequencing used immunoSEQ multiplex PCR; TCRdb keeps in-frame clones, though not all of them. This table has tens of thousands of clones, almost 95% appearing once. Sequences were derived from peripheral blood, sampled in the first trimester of pregnancy. The receptors here all came from a female donor with multiple sclerosis, enrolled in a pregnancy study. Each CDR3 is given with its conserved first and last residue. D genes are given only for firm matches. Clone size is stated in some rows and not others, as once, few, many or a class when expanded.

>NA|13|TRBJ1-1|TRBV9|NA
CASSALPGSEAFF
TGTGCCAGCAGCGCCTTGCCCGGTTCTGAAGCTTTCTTT
>NA|16|TRBJ2-2|TRBV9|TRBD1
CASSTTGGANTGELFF
TGTGCCAGCAGCACAACAGGGGGCGCGAACACCGGGGAGCTGTTTTTT
>NA|15|TRBJ2-1|TRBV7-9|TRBD1
CASSQPGQGSSEQFF
TGTGCCAGCAGCCAACCGGGACAGGGGTCGAGTGAGCAGTTCTTC
>once|13|TRBJ1-2|TRBV25-1|TRBD1
CASRGTGGSGYTF
TGTGCCAGCAGGGGAACAGGGGGCAGTGGCTACACCTTC
>NA|15|TRBJ2-2|TRBV5-4|NA
CASSPPGGRAGELFF
TGTGCCAGCAGCCCCCCCGGGGGAAGGGCCGGGGAGCTGTTTTTT
>once|15|TRBJ1-5|TRBV18|TRBD1
CASTNRDREAQPQHF
TGTGCCAGCACAAACCGGGACAGGGAGGCTCAGCCCCAGCATTTT
>NA|15|TRBJ2-5|TRBV5-6|NA
CASSLTGQGKETQYF
TGTGCCAGCAGCTTGACCGGGCAGGGCAAAGAGACCCAGTACTTC
>NA|15|TRBJ2-5|TRBV7-3|NA
CASSRRGTIQETQYF
TGTGCCAGCAGCCGGCGGGGGACAATCCAAGAGACCCAGTACTTC
>NA|15|TRBJ2-2|TRBV7-2|TRBD2
CASSLGLAVTGELFF
TGTGCCAGCAGCCTGGGACTAGCGGTCACCGGGGAGCTGTTTTTT
>NA|18|TRBJ2-1|TRBV27|NA
CASSFSRGAGGSYNEQFF
TGTGCCAGCAGTTTCAGCAGGGGGGCCGGCGGCTCCTACAATGAGCAGTTCTTC
>NA|15|TRBJ1-5|TRBV19|NA
CASSRVRGGNQPQHF
TGTGCCAGTAGTAGGGTCCGAGGTGGCAATCAGCCCCAGCATTTT
>NA|19|TRBJ2-6|TRBV5-1|NA
CATRFPLDSSPSGANVLTF
TGCGCCACCCGGTTTCCCTTGGACAGTTCCCCCTCTGGGGCCAACGTCCTGACTTTC
>NA|18|TRBJ1-1|TRBV4-2|TRBD1
CASSGFGTGGRKGTEAFF
TGTGCCAGCAGCGGTTTCGGGACAGGGGGCCGTAAAGGCACTGAAGCTTTCTTT
>NA|17|TRBJ1-6|TRBV4-2|TRBD1
CASSQGPTTGENSPLHF
TGTGCCAGCAGCCAAGGACCTACAACAGGGGAGAATTCACCCCTCCACTTT
>NA|14|TRBJ2-2|TRBV10-3|NA
CAIRDRQNTGELFF
TGTGCCATCAGAGACAGGCAGAACACCGGGGAGCTGTTTTTT
>NA|13|TRBJ2-1|TRBV7-3|NA
CASSSSNINEQFF
TGTGCCAGCAGCTCATCTAATATCAATGAGCAGTTCTTC
>NA|14|TRBJ2-5|TRBV7-2|NA
CASSLGGMGETQYF
TGTGCCAGCAGCTTAGGGGGCATGGGAGAGACCCAGTACTTC
>NA|15|TRBJ1-2|TRBV18|TRBD1
CASSNGQGKYYGYTF
TGTGCCAGCTCAAACGGACAGGGAAAATATTATGGCTACACCTTC
>NA|15|TRBJ1-1|TRBV5-6|NA
CASSLAPGKDTEAFF
TGTGCCAGCAGCTTGGCGCCAGGGAAGGACACTGAAGCTTTCTTT
>NA|14|TRBJ1-5|TRBV5-4|NA
CASHTRGSNQPQHF
TGTGCCAGCCATACCCGGGGTTCTAATCAGCCCCAGCATTTT
>NA|15|TRBJ2-5|TRBV7-2|TRBD1
CASSSGQGAGETQYF
TGTGCCAGCAGCTCGGGACAGGGGGCGGGAGAGACCCAGTACTTC
>once|16|TRBJ1-5|TRBV11-2|NA
CASSLGAGWGNQPQHF
TGTGCCAGCAGCTTAGGGGCAGGGTGGGGCAATCAGCCCCAGCATTTT
>NA|17|TRBJ1-4|TRBV19|NA
CASSILGQPTANEKLFF
TGTGCCAGTAGTATATTGGGGCAGCCTACCGCTAATGAAAAACTGTTTTTT
>once|15|TRBJ2-1|TRBV7-6|NA
CASSLAATSYNEQFF
TGTGCCAGCAGCTTAGCTGCGACTTCCTACAATGAGCAGTTCTTC
>NA|13|TRBJ1-5|TRBV29-1|NA
CSVRTDSNQPQHF
TGCAGCGTCAGGACTGATAGCAATCAGCCCCAGCATTTT
>NA|13|TRBJ1-2|TRBV5-6|TRBD1
CASSSTGAYGYTF
TGTGCCAGCAGTTCGACAGGGGCCTATGGCTACACCTTC
>NA|13|TRBJ2-7|TRBV7-2|TRBD2
CASSPGGRYEQYF
TGTGCCAGCAGCCCGGGGGGTCGGTACGAGCAGTACTTC
>NA|14|TRBJ2-3|TRBV30|TRBD2
CAWSLSGGGDTQYF
TGTGCCTGGAGCCTCTCAGGCGGGGGTGATACGCAGTATTTT
>NA|18|TRBJ2-3|TRBV10-3|NA
CAISDYLSVGATTDTQYF
TGTGCCATCAGTGATTACCTTAGCGTGGGGGCCACCACAGATACGCAGTATTTT
>NA|15|TRBJ2-2|TRBV2|NA
CASSEYRVGTGELFF
TGTGCCAGCAGCGAATACAGGGTTGGCACCGGGGAGCTGTTTTTT
>NA|16|TRBJ1-2|TRBV18|TRBD1
CASSPPGQGRLDGYTF
TGTGCCAGCTCACCCCCGGGACAGGGGCGATTGGACGGCTACACCTTC
>NA|15|TRBJ2-2|TRBV21-1|NA
CASSKLGGWSGELFF
TGTGCCAGCAGCAAATTAGGCGGCTGGTCCGGGGAGCTGTTTTTT
>NA|15|TRBJ2-3|TRBV7-2|TRBD1
CASSLVDRVGDTQYF
TGTGCCAGCAGCTTAGTCGACAGGGTGGGAGATACGCAGTATTTT
>NA|14|TRBJ2-3|TRBV7-6|TRBD2
CASSEGLPTDTQYF
TGTGCCAGCAGCGAGGGACTACCCACAGATACGCAGTATTTT
>NA|13|TRBJ1-4|TRBV5-8|NA
CASSLEVRDRVFF
TGTGCCAGCAGCTTGGAGGTTCGCGACAGAGTGTTTTTT
>NA|14|TRBJ1-4|TRBV5-1|TRBD1
CASSLQGIDEKLFF
TGCGCCAGCAGCTTACAGGGGATTGATGAAAAACTGTTTTTT
>NA|15|TRBJ1-2|TRBV9|TRBD1
CASSFRTGANYGYTF
TGTGCCAGCAGCTTCCGGACAGGGGCTAACTATGGCTACACCTTC
>NA|14|TRBJ2-7|TRBV7-2|TRBD2
CASSPRAGGNEQYF
TGTGCCAGCAGCCCCCGGGCGGGGGGCAACGAGCAGTACTTC
>NA|14|TRBJ2-7|TRBV6-6|NA
CASSPTTAPYEQYF
TGTGCCAGCAGTCCTACTACGGCCCCCTACGAGCAGTACTTC
>NA|13|TRBJ2-1|TRBV9|NA
CASSVLSGSEQFF
TGTGCCAGCAGCGTATTGTCCGGGTCTGAGCAGTTCTTC